Below, 30 T cell receptor beta chains from the same sample are listed, as sequenced in a study of cytomegalovirus exposure and HLA in healthy donors. PCR employed 60 Vbeta and 13 Jbeta primers. Clones were read by immunoSEQ multiplex PCR, and TCRdb kept only the in-frame ones, dropping some. Of 150,000 to 200,000 clones in the sample, approximately 79% were seen once. The specimen was PBMCs. Receptors were obtained from a woman between 50 and 59 years old in good health and CMV-seropositive.

This clone occurred a few times. The gene calls are TRBV7-6 and TRBJ2-7; TRBD2 matches 8 bases. Germline values: CDR1 SGHVS, CDR2 FNYEAQ. CDR3 length: 15 residues. V lost 1 base to trimming and J lost 2 bases; unmatched junction nucleotides: 4. The chain's CDR3 is CASSLVSGEAYEQYF. DNA of the CDR3: TGTGCCAGCAGCTTAGTTAGCGGGGAGGCCTACGAGCAGTACTTC.

The gene calls are TRBV28 and TRBJ2-5; no firm D call. The V end lost 4 bases, the J end lost 5 bases, and 14 bases lay between the germline ends. The germline CDR1 and CDR2 sequences are MDHEN and SYDVKM. CDR3 size: 14 residues. The DNA for the CDR3 is TGTGCCAGCAGTTCCCCGGCCGGCGGCGAGACCCAGTACTTC. Encoded protein: CASSSPAGGETQYF.

The chain recombines TRBV6-5 with TRBJ1-6, with a possible D match to TRBD1 (5 bases). Germline lookup yields CDR1 MNHEY and CDR2 SVGAGI. V was trimmed by 0 bases and J by 6 bases, leaving 12 bases between them. CDR3 length: 16 residues. The CDR3: CASSYSIVQGNSPLHF. CDR3 coding DNA: TGTGCCAGCAGTTACTCGATCGTCCAGGGTAATTCACCCCTCCACTTT.

The J gene is TRBJ1-1, the V gene TRBV28, with D perhaps TRBD1 (6 bases). V lost 6 bases and J 4 bases, leaving 30 bases between the germline ends. Germline V gene lookup returns CDR1 MDHEN and CDR2 SYDVKM. The CDR3 spans 19 residues. The CDR3 DNA sequence: TGTGCCAGCAGCCTTGGCTACAGGGCTTTCCTAAGAAGAGGCACTGAAGCTTTCTTT. Its translation: CASSLGYRAFLRRGTEAFF.

A note on this clone: A read error may produce the germline difference seen at one junction end. The DNA for the CDR3 is TGCGCCAGCAGCCAAGGAAGGGGGACGGGCTATGGCTACCCCTTC. It is translated as CASSQGRGTGYGYPF. The rearrangement uses TRBV4-3 and TRBJ1-2; possibly TRBD1 for D (6 bases). The CDR3 spans 15 residues. Germline CDR1 is LGHNA and CDR2 is YSLEER.

The V call is TRBV10-3, the J call TRBJ2-5, with D hard to call. V was cut by 2 bases and J by 0 bases, with 7 bases left in between. This CDR3 is 14 amino acids long. Germline V gene lookup returns CDR1 ENHRY and CDR2 SYGVKD. CDR3 loop: CAISEDTYQETQYF. CDR3 nucleotides: TGTGCCATCAGTGAGGACACCTACCAAGAGACCCAGTACTTC.

The chain joins TRBV10-3 to TRBJ2-7; 7 nucleotides agree with TRBD2. V dropped 2 bases and J dropped 1; count of bases not matched to a gene: 5. The CDR3 runs 15 residues. Germline CDR1 and CDR2: ENHRY and SYGVKD. Here the CDR3 reads CAISETSVGSYEQYF. The CDR3 coding sequence is TGTGCCATCAGTGAGACTAGCGTGGGATCCTACGAGCAGTACTTC.

The chain employs TRBV5-1 and TRBJ1-1, with a possible D match to TRBD1 (6 bases). The V gene lost 4 bases and the J gene lost 3 bases, with 25 bases spanning the gap. The CDR3 extends over 18 amino acids. Germline V gene sequence: CDR1 SGHRS, CDR2 YFSETQ. For the CDR3, the DNA is TGCGCCAGCAGCCAGGAGACCGGGACAACCCCCTTGGACACTGAAGCTTTCTTT. Its translation: CASSQETGTTPLDTEAFF.

This chain uses TRBV2 with TRBJ1-2; D not certain. V lost 6 bases and J lost 8, with 13 bases in between. CDR3 length: 12 residues. Germline V gene sequence: CDR1 SNHLY, CDR2 FYNNEI. CDR3 in DNA: TGTGCCAGCAGAGACCCCCCGGGGGGCTACACCTTC. Its protein is CASRDPPGGYTF.

This clone has only a few counts. The J gene is TRBJ2-3, the V gene TRBV13; unclear D gene. The ends were cut back, 4 bases at V and 5 bases at J, with 10 bases in the middle. CDR1 and CDR2 from the germline V gene are PRHDT and FYEKMQ (reference sequence). The CDR3 contains 13 residues. The CDR3 loop is CASSSPLEDTQYF. The CDR3 region has the DNA TGTGCCAGCAGCTCCCCCTTAGAAGATACGCAGTATTTT.

DNA for the CDR3: TGCGCCAGCAGCACCGGGACAGGGACTTACACAGATACGCAGTATTTT. It translates to CASSTGTGTYTDTQYF. The chain carries TRBV4-1 and TRBJ2-3, with 9 nucleotides matching TRBD1. Trimming at V came to 5 bases and at J to 2 bases, leaving 8 bases not matched to a gene. The V gene's germline CDR1 is MGHRA and CDR2 YSYEKL. The CDR3 has 16 amino acids.

The chain joins TRBV28 to TRBJ2-7; TRBD1 agrees at 12 bases. The junction had 10 bases not matched to a gene; V was cut back by 6 bases and J by 7 bases. The CDR3 is 15 amino acids. The germline V gene encodes CDR1 MDHEN and CDR2 SYDVKM. Here the CDR3 DNA reads TGTGCCAGCAGGCCCAGGGGACAGGGGGCTCGTGAGCAGTACTTC. It is translated as CASRPRGQGAREQYF.

The chain uses TRBV7-6 and TRBJ2-5, with TRBD1 as a possible D gene (6 bases). This CDR3 is built from 17 residues. Germline V gene lookup returns CDR1 SGHVS and CDR2 FNYEAQ. V was pared by 4 bases and J by 1 base, with 19 bases between. CDR3 sequence (DNA): TGTGCCAGCAGCTACCCCCTCGGACAGACAAGCCAAGAGACCCAGTACTTC. Translating it yields CASSYPLGQTSQETQYF.

The chain uses TRBV7-6 and TRBJ2-5; TRBD1 matches 8 bases. Germline values: CDR1 SGHVS, CDR2 FNYEAQ. This CDR3 has 13 residues. V lost 6 bases to trimming and J lost 5 bases; unmatched junction nucleotides: 5. CDR3 residues: CASRTTGGETQYF. CDR3 coding DNA: TGTGCCAGCAGGACAACAGGGGGGGAGACCCAGTACTTC.

This chain links TRBV7-2 with TRBJ2-7; D perhaps matches TRBD1 (7 bases). V shed 1 base and J shed 1 base, with 11 bases lying between them. This CDR3 is 15 amino acids long. The V gene's germline CDR1 is SGHTA and CDR2 FQGNSA. The CDR3 region has the DNA TGTGCCAGCAGCTTAGTAGCAGGGGGGTCCTACGAGCAGTACTTC. This gives the protein CASSLVAGGSYEQYF. Combining the CDR3 with reference TRBV7-2 and TRBJ2-7 gives the whole variable domain GAGVSQSPSNKVTEKGKDVELRCDPISGHTALYWYRQSLGQGLEFLIYFQGNSAPDKSGLPSDRFSAERTGGSVSTLTIQRTQQEDSAVYLCASSLVAGGSYEQYFGPGTRLTVT.

This chain uses TRBV19 with TRBJ1-2; D perhaps matches TRBD1 (6 bases). From germline, CDR1 is LNHDA and CDR2 SQIVND (reference sequence). V lost 3 bases, J lost 5 bases, and 7 bases lay in between. The CDR3 extends over 12 amino acids. CDR3 sequence (DNA): TGTGCCAGTAGTATCGGACAGTATGGCTACACCTTC. Its protein product is CASSIGQYGYTF.

The V gene is TRBV5-1, the J gene TRBJ2-7; D uncertain. The CDR3 covers 14 residues. V was pared by 6 bases and J by 0 bases, with 13 bases between. Germline lookup yields CDR1 SGHRS and CDR2 YFSETQ. CDR3 sequence: CASMKSTSSYEQYF. Here the CDR3 DNA reads TGCGCCAGCATGAAATCGACAAGCTCCTACGAGCAGTACTTC.

The rearrangement links TRBV6-6 to TRBJ1-2; 8 positions match TRBD1. The germline V gene has CDR1 MNHNY and CDR2 SVGAGI (reference sequence). This CDR3 has 13 residues. V shed 6 bases and J 6 bases; nucleotides not matched to a gene: 6. CDR3: CASRLQGGHGYTF. CDR3 sequence (DNA): TGTGCCAGCAGACTACAGGGGGGCCATGGCTACACCTTC.

The rearrangement joins TRBV7-3 to TRBJ2-6; D unclear. Germline V gene lookup returns CDR1 SGHTA and CDR2 FQGTGA. Trimming cost V 5 bases and J 0 bases, with 20 bases left between them. This CDR3 spans 19 amino acids. CDR3 amino acids: CASSRESGSTISGANVLTF. CDR3 sequence (DNA): TGTGCCAGCAGCCGCGAATCGGGTAGTACGATCTCTGGGGCCAACGTCCTGACTTTC.

The J gene is TRBJ1-1, the V gene TRBV2, with D unclear. The CDR3 is made up of 15 amino acids. Germline-derived CDR1 and CDR2 are SNHLY and FYNNEI. Trimming stripped 3 bases from V and 4 bases from J, with 15 bases between. CDR3 DNA sequence: TGTGCCAGCAGTGAGTGGGCGTCCGAGAGCACTGAAGCTTTCTTT. This gives the protein CASSEWASESTEAFF. The complete variable domain, with remaining parts taken from reference TRBV2 and TRBJ1-1, reads EPEVTQTPSHQVTQMGQEVILRCVPISNHLYFYWYRQILGQKVEFLVSFYNNEISEKSEIFDDQFSVERPDGSNFTLKIRSTKLEDSAMYFCASSEWASESTEAFFGQGTRLTVV.

This chain joins TRBV7-9 and TRBJ2-7; TRBD2 aligns across 7 bases. The CDR3 consists of 14 residues. Trimming cost V 1 base and J 5 bases; bases outside gene matches: 5. The germline gives CDR1 SEHNR, CDR2 FQNEAQ (reference sequence). The CDR3 here is CASSLGEGFDEQYF. The CDR3 bases are TGTGCCAGCAGCTTAGGGGAGGGCTTCGACGAGCAGTACTTC.

The genes are TRBV18 and TRBJ1-2; weak D call: TRBD1 (5 bases). Per germline, CDR1 KGHSH and CDR2 LQKENI. CDR3 length: 14 amino acids. Trimming took off 3 bases at V and 2 bases at J, with 10 bases between the two ends. The CDR3, as DNA: TGTGCCAGCTCACCGGAGGGACCAAACTATGGCTACACCTTC. It encodes CASSPEGPNYGYTF.

The rearrangement links TRBV13 to TRBJ2-1, with TRBD2 matching over 10 bases. V trimming: 1 base; J trimming: 8 bases; junction bases outside the gene matches: 5. In germline, CDR1 is PRHDT, CDR2 FYEKMQ (reference sequence). The CDR3 is 15 amino acids. CDR3 in DNA: TGTGCCAGCAGCTTAGAGGCTAGCGGGAGCTATGAGCAGTTCTTC. Residues: CASSLEASGSYEQFF.

The chain joins TRBV5-1 to TRBJ2-2; D remains ambiguous. Looked up from germline, CDR1 is SGHRS and CDR2 is YFSETQ. V shed 0 bases and J shed 4 bases, with 4 bases lying between them. The CDR3 covers 13 residues. The CDR3 DNA sequence: TGCGCCAGCAGCTTGGCCAGCACCGGGGAGCTGTTTTTT. The encoded protein is CASSLASTGELFF.

This rearrangement joins TRBV7-2 to TRBJ1-2, with D unclear. From germline, CDR1 is SGHTA and CDR2 FQGNSA. Trimming shortened V by 1 base and J by 7 bases, and 13 bases separated the two germline ends. This CDR3 spans 14 amino acids. Here the CDR3 DNA reads TGTGCCAGCAGCTTAGTTGTAGAGGGCAGTGGCTACACCTTC. It specifies CASSLVVEGSGYTF. Combining the CDR3 with reference TRBV7-2 and TRBJ1-2 gives the whole variable domain GAGVSQSPSNKVTEKGKDVELRCDPISGHTALYWYRQSLGQGLEFLIYFQGNSAPDKSGLPSDRFSAERTGGSVSTLTIQRTQQEDSAVYLCASSLVVEGSGYTFGSGTRLTVV.

This chain links TRBV10-2 with TRBJ2-2, with 7 bases identical to TRBD2. The V gene end was trimmed by 10 bases and the J gene end by 1 base; junction bases not matched to a gene: 6. Germline CDR1 and CDR2: WSHSY and SAAADI. This CDR3 comprises 14 residues. CDR3 amino acids: CATLGGENTGELFF. The CDR3, as DNA: TGCGCCACACTTGGGGGGGAGAACACCGGGGAGCTGTTTTTT.

The chain has TRBV28 and TRBJ1-6; 7 nucleotides match TRBD1. This CDR3 comprises 14 residues. Unmatched junction bases numbered 5, after V lost 3 bases and J lost 9 bases. Looked up from germline, CDR1 is MDHEN and CDR2 is SYDVKM. CDR3 sequence: CASSLTGSSSPLHF. As DNA, the CDR3 is TGTGCCAGCAGTTTGACAGGGAGTAGTTCACCCCTCCACTTT.

This clone was detected a few times. The V call is TRBV14, the J call TRBJ2-3; 12 nucleotides line up with TRBD2. The germline CDR1 and CDR2 sequences are SGHDN and FVKESK. J was trimmed by 5 bases and V by 2 bases; bases with no gene match: 8. This CDR3 is built from 17 residues. In DNA form, the CDR3 reads TGTGCCAGCAGCCAAAGGCTAGCGGGGGGGCGTGGAGATACGCAGTATTTT. It is translated as CASSQRLAGGRGDTQYF. Filled out from reference TRBV14 and TRBJ2-3, the complete variable domain reads EAGVTQFPSHSVIEKGQTVTLRCDPISGHDNLYWYRRVMGKEIKFLLHFVKESKQDESGMPNNRFLAERTGGTYSTLKVQPAELEDSGVYFCASSQRLAGGRGDTQYFGPGTRLTVL.

This clone has a handful of counts. CDR3 residues: CASSLGGTVNQPQHF. CDR3 nucleotides: TGTGCCAGCAGCTTAGGGGGGACAGTGAATCAGCCCCAGCATTTT. The chain carries TRBV11-2 and TRBJ1-5; 7 bases are a match to TRBD1. Germline V CDR1 and CDR2: SGHAT, FQNNGV. V trimming: 1 base; J trimming: 4 bases; junction bases outside the gene matches: 4. This CDR3 is 15 amino acids long.

The table lists this clone with a few counts. V is TRBV2 and J is TRBJ2-5, with 9 bases identical to TRBD2. Germline values: CDR1 SNHLY, CDR2 FYNNEI. The V and J ends lost 2 bases and 1 base, in that order; junction bases with no gene match: 5. This CDR3 contains 16 residues. CDR3: CASSEMSGGRQETQYF. In DNA form, the CDR3 reads TGTGCCAGCAGTGAAATGAGCGGGGGGCGCCAAGAGACCCAGTACTTC.